Listed below are T cell receptor beta chains from one sample, sequenced in a study of blood T cells in healthy people across ages. Each CDR3 protein gets one entry after TCRdb re-called the 5' RACE reads with MiXCR. The data contain about 1.6 million distinct CDR3 sequences, roughly 32% of them seen just once; the ten biggest clones take up about 10%. Sequencing was performed on blood. The source is a woman aged 25-40 years in good health. Each CDR3 is given with its conserved first and last residue. A D gene is named only where the DNA matches it firmly. Size values are once, few and many counts, or a class for expanded clones, and some rows have none.

size,D,V,J,CDR3,DNA
NA,TRBD1,TRBV30,TRBJ1-2,CAWTGTGKVGYTF,TGTGCCTGGACCGGGACAGGGAAAGTTGGCTACACCTTC
NA,TRBD2,TRBV28,TRBJ2-7,CASRMSAGDEQYF,TGTGCCAGCAGGATGAGTGCGGGGGACGAGCAGTACTTC
few,TRBD1,TRBV2,TRBJ1-2,CASSPGTAIIYGYTF,TGTGCCAGCAGCCCTGGGACAGCCATTATCTATGGCTACACCTTC
few,TRBD1,TRBV2,TRBJ2-1,CASGEQGASYNEQFF,TGTGCCAGCGGTGAACAGGGGGCTTCCTACAATGAGCAGTTCTTC
NA,TRBD2,TRBV6-5,TRBJ2-5,CASSPTSGATQYF,TGTGCCAGCAGTCCGACCAGCGGGGCGACCCAGTACTTC
NA,TRBD1,TRBV18,TRBJ1-1,CASSPDTGAGTEAFF,TGTGCCAGCTCACCAGACACAGGGGCTGGCACTGAAGCTTTCTTT
few,TRBD2,TRBV4-1,TRBJ2-6,CASSPRSSGRAGTGANVLTF,TGCGCCAGCAGCCCCCGGAGTAGCGGGAGGGCCGGGACTGGGGCCAACGTCCTGACTTTC
few,NA,TRBV30,TRBJ1-6,CAWSVGRGRAPLHF,TGTGCCTGGAGTGTCGGCAGGGGCAGGGCACCCCTCCACTTT
NA,TRBD1,TRBV20-1,TRBJ2-5,CSARTGTGTQETQYF,TGCAGTGCTAGGACCGGGACAGGTACACAAGAGACCCAGTACTTC
NA,NA,TRBV18,TRBJ2-3,CASSPPSRLNTDTQYF,TGTGCCAGCTCACCCCCATCCAGGCTCAACACAGATACGCAGTATTTT